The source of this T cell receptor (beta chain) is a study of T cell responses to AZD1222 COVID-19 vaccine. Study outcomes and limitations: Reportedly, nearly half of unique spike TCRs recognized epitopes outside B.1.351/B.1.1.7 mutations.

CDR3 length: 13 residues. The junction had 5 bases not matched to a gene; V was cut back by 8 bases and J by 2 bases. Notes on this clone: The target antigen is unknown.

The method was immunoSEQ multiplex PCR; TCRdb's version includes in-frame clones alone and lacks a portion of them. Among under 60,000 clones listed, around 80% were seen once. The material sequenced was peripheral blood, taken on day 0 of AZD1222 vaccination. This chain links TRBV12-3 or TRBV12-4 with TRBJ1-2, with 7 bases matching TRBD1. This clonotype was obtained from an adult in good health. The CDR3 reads CASRLTGNYGYTF. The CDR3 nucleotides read TGTGCCAGCCGGCTGACAGGGAACTATGGCTACACCTTC.